The sequence of this TCR beta chain was determined in a study of neoadjuvant anti-PD-1 for oral cavity cancer. Study at large: Most patients had three to four biweekly doses of 3 mg/kg nivolumab before resection.

This clone has a handful of counts. Sequenced by immunoSEQ multiplex PCR; TCRdb stores in-frame clones only, minus some. The sample yields over 12,000 clones, 65% to 75% seen once. The V and J ends lost 0 bases and 4 bases, in that order; junction bases with no gene match: 3. The germline V gene has CDR1 SGDLS and CDR2 YYNGEE. This CDR3 is built from 16 residues. V and J are TRBV9 and TRBJ2-5; TRBD2 agrees at 13 bases. The source of this sequence is a person between 40 and 85 years old with oral cavity squamous cell carcinoma. Sequenced here: PBMCs, sampled before nivolumab (anti-PD-1) treatment. The CDR3 is CASSVERTSGRETQYF. CDR3 DNA sequence: TGTGCCAGCAGCGTAGAACGGACTAGCGGGAGAGAGACCCAGTACTTC. Full variable domain (outside the CDR3, taken from reference TRBV9 and TRBJ2-5): DSGVTQTPKHLITATGQRVTLRCSPRSGDLSVYWYQQSLDQGLQFLIQYYNGEERAKGNILERFSAQQFPDLHSELNLSSLELGDSALYFCASSVERTSGRETQYFGPGTRLLVL.